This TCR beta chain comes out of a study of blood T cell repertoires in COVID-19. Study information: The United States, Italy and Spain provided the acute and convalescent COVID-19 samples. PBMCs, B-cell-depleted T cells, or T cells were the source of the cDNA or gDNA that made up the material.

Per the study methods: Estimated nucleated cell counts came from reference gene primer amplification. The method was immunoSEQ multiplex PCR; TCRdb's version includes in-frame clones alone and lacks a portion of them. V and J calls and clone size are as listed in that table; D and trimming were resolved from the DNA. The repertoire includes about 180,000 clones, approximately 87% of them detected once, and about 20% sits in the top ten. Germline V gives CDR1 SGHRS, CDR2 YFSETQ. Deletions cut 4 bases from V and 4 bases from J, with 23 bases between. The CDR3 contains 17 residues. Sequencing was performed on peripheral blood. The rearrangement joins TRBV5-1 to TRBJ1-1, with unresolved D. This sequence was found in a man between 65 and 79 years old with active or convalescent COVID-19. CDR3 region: CASSREPRESRSTEAFF. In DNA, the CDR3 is TGCGCCAGCAGCAGAGAGCCACGGGAAAGCCGAAGCACTGAAGCTTTCTTT.